One and the same sample provided the 5 T cell receptor beta chains below, sequenced in a study of regulatory T cells in long-lasting Graves disease. The time point is: newly diagnosed GD, antithyroid drugs for less than 3 months. Making the TCR library involved RNA that had been extracted from PBMCs. Arm-PCR of CDR3 regions and iRepertoire HTBI primers were used to build TCR beta libraries. TCRdb redid the calling of the multiplex PCR reads with MiXCR, one entry per CDR3 protein. The sample lists roughly 560,000 distinct CDR3 sequences; 15% to 20% were seen once. The data were also submitted as part of a second study, on T cells in Graves' hyperthyroidism and ophthalmopathy.

Sequencing used peripheral blood mononuclear cells (PBMCs), obtained at new diagnosis, from a patient treated with antithyroid drugs. The receptors were gathered from a woman aged 35-60 years with Graves disease.

The rearrangement links TRBV11-3 to TRBJ2-1, with 7 bases aligning to TRBD1. Germline CDR1 and CDR2: SGHNT and YENEEA. Trimming cost V 4 bases and J 0 bases; bases outside gene matches: 3. This CDR3 spans 15 amino acids. In nucleotides, the CDR3 is TGTGCCAGCAGCTGGGACAGTAGCTCCTACAATGAGCAGTTCTTC. Residues: CASSWDSSSYNEQFF.

The chain recombines TRBV14 with TRBJ2-2, with 8 nucleotides matching TRBD2. This CDR3 has 16 residues. Trimming at V came to 3 bases and at J to 4 bases, leaving 7 bases not matched to a gene. Germline loops: CDR1 SGHDN, CDR2 FVKESK. The CDR3 region is CASSQEAGVRTGELFF. The CDR3 DNA sequence: TGTGCCAGCAGCCAGGAAGCGGGGGTTCGCACCGGGGAGCTGTTTTTT.

This clonotype turned up a few times. The chain combines TRBV27 with TRBJ2-7; 9 positions agree with TRBD1. J gave up 6 bases and V 6 bases, and 12 bases lay outside the gene matches. Per the germline V gene, CDR1 is MNHEY and CDR2 is SMNVEV (reference sequence). The CDR3 is made up of 15 amino acids. In DNA form, the CDR3 reads TGTGCCAGCAGCCGGGGGACAGGGAGGCTCGGCGAGCAGTACTTC. Its protein product is CASSRGTGRLGEQYF.

At least ten counts were recorded for this clonotype. The chain combines TRBV2 with TRBJ2-1; 8 positions match TRBD2. The germline V gene has CDR1 SNHLY and CDR2 FYNNEI. Losses at the gene ends were 4 bases for V and 4 bases for J; bases not matched to a gene: 3. CDR3 length: 14 amino acids. The CDR3 nucleotides are TGTGCCAGCAGTGCACTAGCGGATTACAATGAGCAGTTCTTC. It specifies CASSALADYNEQFF.

The CDR3 DNA reads TGCAGCGTTCTTGGGGAGACCCAGTACTTC. It encodes CSVLGETQYF. The genes are TRBV29-1 and TRBJ2-5, with D unclear. V lost 5 bases and J 5 bases, leaving 6 bases between the germline ends. Germline loops: CDR1 SQVTM, CDR2 ANQGSEA. This CDR3 spans 10 amino acids.